This T cell receptor beta chain stems from a study of T cell repertoires in cytomegalovirus infection. Looking at the study overall: Use of recently identified HLA-C-restricted and well-studied HLA-B-restricted CMV epitopes was part of the study. It was the public TCR beta signatures that indicated both CMV infection and matching HLA type.

Study-level results: CMV-specific HLA-C-restricted TCR beta clonotypes dominated the ex vivo response.

Using its own MiXCR run on the reads, TCRdb lists one record per CDR3 protein. The table shows a few hundred thousand distinct CDR3 sequences, with about 28% occurring only once. On this clonotype itself: The antigen is not known.

V was pared by 0 bases and J by 2 bases, with 7 bases between. This CDR3 comprises 14 residues. Germline loops: CDR1 SGHAT, CDR2 FQNNGV. The sequence came from a human donor in good health (CMV status not recorded). Some clones in this sample may be carry-over from other donors' samples. The specimen was cultured PBMCs, collected from culture after CMV antigen stimulation. The rearrangement uses TRBV11-2 and TRBJ1-1; D not resolved. This chain's CDR3 is CASSLDGDNTEAFF. The CDR3 bases are TGTGCCAGCAGCTTAGATGGGGATAACACTGAAGCTTTCTTT.